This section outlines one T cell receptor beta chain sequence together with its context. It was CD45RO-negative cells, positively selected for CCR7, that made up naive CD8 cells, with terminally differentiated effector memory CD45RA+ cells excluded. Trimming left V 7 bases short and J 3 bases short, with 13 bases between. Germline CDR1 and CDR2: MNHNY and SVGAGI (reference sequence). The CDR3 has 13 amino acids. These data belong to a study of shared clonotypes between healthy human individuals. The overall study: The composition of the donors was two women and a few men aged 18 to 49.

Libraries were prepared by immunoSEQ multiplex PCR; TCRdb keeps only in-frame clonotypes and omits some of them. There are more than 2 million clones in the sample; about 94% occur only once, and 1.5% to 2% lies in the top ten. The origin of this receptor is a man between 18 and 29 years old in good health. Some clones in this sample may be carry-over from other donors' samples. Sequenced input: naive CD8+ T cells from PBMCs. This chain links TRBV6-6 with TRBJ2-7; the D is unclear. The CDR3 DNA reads TGTGCCAGCACTAATGGGGTGCGCTACGAGCAGTACTTC. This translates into CASTNGVRYEQYF.